The subject of this entry is one T cell receptor beta chain. The entry originates in a study of blood T cell repertoires in COVID-19. Profiling relied on immunoSEQ multiplex PCR, and the TCRdb table lists in-frame clones only, not all of them. The sample lists 150,000 to 200,000 clones, 90% occurring once. V lost 6 bases and J lost 1, with 12 bases in between. This CDR3 has 14 amino acids. CDR1 and CDR2 from the germline V gene are MNHEY and SVGAGI. The specimen sequenced was peripheral blood. The TCR sequence derives from a man aged 50-59 years with acute or convalescent COVID-19. The chain links TRBV6-5 to TRBJ1-1; no definite D call. The CDR3 bases are TGTGCCAGCAGCGCCACTTCAGGGAACACTGAAGCTTTCTTT. It specifies CASSATSGNTEAFF.